The text below deals with one T cell receptor beta chain. The antigen is unknown. This sample is drawn from a study of early stage breast cancer tumors. The V gene's germline CDR1 is SNHLY and CDR2 FYNNEI. The CDR3 loop spans 14 amino acids. Trimming at V came to 8 bases and at J to 3 bases, leaving 10 bases not matched to a gene. Data came from immunoSEQ multiplex PCR; TCRdb stores just in-frame clones and leaves some out. The sample has approximately 20,000 clones; 83% are singletons. Notes on the study in general: Tumors had roughly 2.6-fold higher T cell density than normal breast.

The material sequenced was blood. This receptor was obtained from a person aged 65 to 85 with breast cancer. This chain links TRBV2 with TRBJ2-7; 7 bases line up with TRBD2. In DNA, the CDR3 is TGTGCCAGCCAACCGGGGGGTAGAAACTACGAGCAGTACTTC. This encodes CASQPGGRNYEQYF.